The 23 T cell receptor beta chains reported below all come from one sample, sequenced in a study of shared clonotypes between healthy human individuals. This table comes from immunoSEQ multiplex PCR, and its TCRdb copy is limited to in-frame clones, with some not included. Of about 980,000 clones in the sample, approximately 80% were seen once. What was sequenced was memory CD4+ T cells sorted from blood. As for subset: CD45RA-negative fraction. The receptors were gathered from a young man in good health.

This chain links TRBV30 with TRBJ1-6, with TRBD1 identical over 10 bases. The germline CDR1 and CDR2 sequences are GTSNPN and SVGIG (reference sequence). The junction had 8 bases not matched to a gene; V was cut back by 5 bases and J by 4 bases. This CDR3 spans 16 amino acids. The CDR3, as DNA: TGTGCCTGGGGCTTGGGACAGGGGCGGTATAATTCACCCCTCCACTTT. The encoded protein is CAWGLGQGRYNSPLHF. The complete variable domain, with remaining parts taken from reference TRBV30 and TRBJ1-6, reads SQTIHQWPATLVQPVGSPLSLECTVEGTSNPNLYWYRQAAGRGLQLLFYSVGIGQISSEVPQNLSASRPQDRQFILSSKKLLLSDSGFYLCAWGLGQGRYNSPLHFGNGTRLTVT.

CDR3 bases: TGCAGCGTAGAGAACTCTGGGGCCAACGTCCTGACTTTC. This codes for CSVENSGANVLTF. V and J are TRBV29-1 and TRBJ2-6; no clear D. The germline V and J ends were trimmed by 6 bases and 0 bases, with 6 bases remaining between them. Germline CDR1 SQVTM, CDR2 ANQGSEA. The CDR3 has 13 residues.

CDR3: CASSVEAGLYYNEQFF. CDR3 coding DNA: TGTGCCAGCAGCGTAGAAGCGGGACTATACTACAATGAGCAGTTCTTC. The chain joins TRBV9 to TRBJ2-1; 7 bases map to TRBD2. V shed 0 bases and J 3 bases; nucleotides not matched to a gene: 6. This CDR3 has 16 amino acids. Germline assignment: CDR1 SGDLS and CDR2 YYNGEE.

This chain connects TRBV2 to TRBJ1-2; TRBD1 aligns across 8 bases. V trimming: 6 bases; J trimming: 8 bases; junction bases outside the gene matches: 11. The CDR3 runs 14 residues. CDR1 is SNHLY and CDR2 is FYNNEI in the germline V gene. The CDR3 region has the DNA TGTGCCAGCAGGGGGACCGGGACAGGCTTGGGCTACACCTTC. Residues: CASRGTGTGLGYTF.

The V call is TRBV6-1, the J call TRBJ2-5; 7 bases align to TRBD1. The CDR3 contains 15 residues. The V gene's germline CDR1 is MNHNS and CDR2 SASEGT. With 2 bases clipped from V and 6 bases from J, the junction kept 9 bases outside the gene matches. The CDR3 region is CASSERGQGEKTQYF. CDR3 nucleotides: TGTGCCAGCAGTGAACGGGGCCAGGGGGAAAAGACCCAGTACTTC.

The chain has TRBV19 and TRBJ2-1, with D maybe TRBD1 (5 bases). CDR3 length equals 15 residues. CDR1 LNHDA and CDR2 SQIVND come from the germline V gene (reference sequence). The V gene lost 5 bases and the J gene lost 4 bases, with 15 bases spanning the gap. The chain's CDR3 is CASSYSGQYYNEQFF. The CDR3 DNA is TGTGCCAGTAGTTACTCAGGGCAGTATTACAATGAGCAGTTCTTC.

In its sample, this clone was seen a few times. The chain employs TRBV20-1 and TRBJ1-2; D call uncertain. Germline CDR1 and CDR2: DFQATT and SNEGSKA (reference sequence). The CDR3 consists of 11 residues. The germline V and J ends were trimmed by 7 bases and 1 base, with 7 bases remaining between them. Here the CDR3 reads CSVKVNYGYTF. The CDR3 DNA sequence: TGCAGTGTGAAGGTTAACTATGGCTACACCTTC.

As for this clone: At one end the junction does not follow the germline gene, possibly because of a read error. CDR3 region: CASSSQGWGEMGSYGQYF. CDR3 in DNA: TGTGCCAGCAGTTCCCAAGGATGGGGGGAAATGGGCTCCTACGGGCAGTACTTC. This chain links TRBV28 with TRBJ2-7; D might be TRBD2 (6 bases). CDR3 length: 18 residues. Per germline, CDR1 MDHEN and CDR2 SYDVKM.

The count of this clone is one. The V call is TRBV6-5, the J call TRBJ1-1, with D uncertain. CDR3 length: 14 residues. Trimming cost V 6 bases and J 3 bases, with 14 bases left between them. CDR1 and CDR2 (germline): MNHEY, SVGAGI. CDR3 in DNA: TGTGCCAGCAGCCGGACTAATACCTACACTGAAGCTTTCTTT. Protein product: CASSRTNTYTEAFF.

The rearrangement joins TRBV4-3 to TRBJ1-4; D gene uncertain. The germline gives CDR1 LGHNA, CDR2 YSLEER. V lost 1 base and J lost 4, with 10 bases in between. The CDR3 runs to 15 residues. The CDR3 DNA is TGCGCCAGCAGCCAAGCAATCGATTATAATGAAAAACTGTTTTTT. Its translation: CASSQAIDYNEKLFF.

The chain uses TRBV5-8 and TRBJ1-2; D is ambiguous. CDR3 size: 15 residues. Germline CDR1 and CDR2: SGHTS and YDEGEE. V lost 0 bases to trimming and J lost 3 bases, with 12 bases between them. The CDR3 sequence: CASSLVGTSDYGYTF. In DNA form, the CDR3 reads TGTGCCAGCAGCTTGGTTGGCACTTCAGACTATGGCTACACCTTC. The complete variable domain, with remaining parts taken from reference TRBV5-8 and TRBJ1-2, reads EAGVTQSPTHLIKTRGQQATLRCSPISGHTSVYWYQQALGLGLQFLLWYDEGEERNRGNFPPRFSGRQFPNYSSELNVNALELEDSALYLCASSLVGTSDYGYTFGSGTRLTVV.

J is TRBJ2-3 and V is TRBV11-2; possibly TRBD2 for D (7 bases). The V and J ends lost 5 bases and 9 bases respectively, with 12 bases between them. CDR1 is SGHAT, CDR2 FQNNGV, per germline. This CDR3 has 12 residues. The CDR3 region has the DNA TGTGCCAGCAGCCCCGGGGGGCGAACGCAGTATTTT. Translated: CASSPGGRTQYF.

The chain has TRBV28 and TRBJ1-2; D gene uncertain. The CDR3 has 12 residues. V was clipped by 8 bases and J by 2 bases, with 9 bases between them. Germline V gene data show CDR1 as MDHEN and CDR2 as SYDVKM. The CDR3 reads CASFGKNYGYTF. The CDR3 bases are TGTGCCAGCTTTGGGAAAAACTATGGCTACACCTTC.

This clone occurred a few times. The chain combines TRBV10-2 with TRBJ1-2; possible D gene TRBD1, 6 bases. Trimming left V 2 bases short and J 8 bases short, with 12 bases between. This CDR3 comprises 13 residues. In germline, CDR1 is WSHSY, CDR2 SAAADI. This CDR3 is CASSEGAGEGYTF. In DNA form, the CDR3 reads TGCGCCAGCAGTGAGGGGGCAGGGGAAGGCTACACCTTC.

For this clone: A much larger clone differs by one base, so this may be a read error. In the same sample, other DNA sequences code for this CDR3. The J gene is TRBJ2-7, the V gene TRBV6-6; D is unclear. V shed 2 bases and J shed 0 bases, with 2 bases lying between them. CDR3 size: 12 residues. Germline assignment: CDR1 MNHNY and CDR2 SVGAGI (reference sequence). The CDR3 bases are TGTGCCAGCAGTTACACCTCCTACGAGCAGTACTTC. Translated: CASSYTSYEQYF.

This clone was found a few times. The chain links TRBV30 to TRBJ1-2; no clear D gene. The CDR3 is 14 residues long. Trimming removed 0 bases at V and 0 bases at J, with 8 bases between. Germline assignment: CDR1 GTSNPN and CDR2 SVGIG (reference sequence). CDR3 sequence reads: CAWSVGVPNYGYTF. CDR3 sequence (DNA): TGTGCCTGGAGTGTCGGGGTGCCTAACTATGGCTACACCTTC. The complete variable domain, with remaining parts taken from reference TRBV30 and TRBJ1-2, reads SQTIHQWPATLVQPVGSPLSLECTVEGTSNPNLYWYRQAAGRGLQLLFYSVGIGQISSEVPQNLSASRPQDRQFILSSKKLLLSDSGFYLCAWSVGVPNYGYTFGSGTRLTVV.

V and J are TRBV28 and TRBJ1-4; D unclear. This CDR3 is built from 16 residues. Per the germline V gene, CDR1 is MDHEN and CDR2 is SYDVKM. Trimming removed 3 bases from V and 0 bases from J, with 11 bases in between. For the CDR3, the DNA is TGTGCCAGCAGTTTGTTCAGGCTTGCAACTAATGAAAAACTGTTTTTT. This sequence encodes CASSLFRLATNEKLFF.

The rearrangement links TRBV29-1 to TRBJ2-2; D may be TRBD1 (6 bases). The germline V and J ends were trimmed by 6 bases and 6 bases, with 20 bases remaining between them. The CDR3 is 15 amino acids. Looked up from germline, CDR1 is SQVTM and CDR2 is ANQGSEA. The CDR3 region is CSVSGIGSGAGELFF. As DNA, the CDR3 is TGCAGCGTCTCCGGGATAGGGTCAGGGGCCGGGGAGCTGTTTTTT.

This chain connects TRBV1 to TRBJ1-6; TRBD1, the table's D call, lacks a check against the DNA. TRBV1 is noted as a pseudogene. This CDR3 is 13 amino acids long. The DNA for the CDR3 is TGCACCAGCAGCCAGGCTGGCAATTCACCCCTCCACTTT. It specifies CTSSQAGNSPLHF.

This sequence joins TRBV6-1 and TRBJ2-2, with D tentatively TRBD1 (6 bases). Per germline, CDR1 MNHNS and CDR2 SASEGT. The CDR3 length is 13 residues. V shed 6 bases and J shed 7 bases, with 12 bases lying between them. The CDR3: CASRMTGGGELFF. The CDR3 region has the DNA TGTGCCAGCAGGATGACAGGCGGCGGGGAGCTGTTTTTT.

The gene calls are TRBV19 and TRBJ1-5, with D perhaps TRBD1 (5 bases). Per the germline V gene, CDR1 is LNHDA and CDR2 is SQIVND (reference sequence). This CDR3 comprises 15 residues. With 4 bases removed from V and 0 bases from J, the gap between germline ends came to 10 bases. The CDR3 DNA reads TGTGCCAGTAGTAGACAGCACGATAGCAATCAGCCCCAGCATTTT. This sequence encodes CASSRQHDSNQPQHF.

The sample holds a few counts of this clone. The chain uses TRBV5-1 and TRBJ2-2, with D hard to call. Germline V CDR1 and CDR2: SGHRS, YFSETQ. Between the trimmed V and J ends, which lost 0 bases and 1 base, there was a span of 25 bases. This CDR3 has 21 amino acids. The CDR3 loop reads CASSLGARYSTERWNTGELFF. CDR3 in DNA: TGCGCCAGCAGCTTGGGTGCCAGGTACTCGACCGAGCGCTGGAACACCGGGGAGCTGTTTTTT.

V and J are TRBV11-2 and TRBJ2-5; perhaps TRBD2 as D (6 bases). Germline CDR1 is SGHAT and CDR2 is FQNNGV. V was cut by 4 bases and J by 5 bases, with 23 bases left in between. The CDR3 loop spans 17 amino acids. CDR3 loop: CASSSAGLKGRGETQYF. The CDR3 DNA reads TGTGCCAGCAGCTCCGCGGGGCTTAAGGGGAGAGGGGAGACCCAGTACTTC.